This TCR beta chain was documented in a study of shared clonotypes between healthy human individuals (TCRdb year 2020). Context from the whole study: Three men and two women, aged 18 to 49 years, made up the cohort. Blood TCR repertoires of about five healthy adults were deeply sequenced to estimate repertoire size and the extent of clonotype sharing between individuals. For each donor, three plates each were used for CD4 naive and CD4 memory, two plates were used for CD8 naive, and one plate was used for CD8 memory. Different laboratories and diverse techniques were used to prepare libraries and sequence TCR repertoires, to increase sequencing depth and limit assay-specific biases. Leukapheresis yielded between about 0.94 and 10 billion PBMCs per donor. Overall study outcomes, separate from this receptor: Incomplete sequencing was indicated by rarefaction of sorted-subset datasets, despite the large sequencing depth. When a handful of donors were compared, the shared fraction of clonotypes was about 5.5% for naive CD4, roughly 3.3% for naive CD8, 2.3% for memory CD4, and 0.3% to 0.5% for memory CD8. Pairwise subsampling indicated that sequencing depth was expected to affect the degree of clonotype sharing among donors. Because the study included only a small number of donors, the genetic and exposure-history diversity represented was limited. Clonotypes shared by all four sorted-subset donors showed higher generation probabilities than non-shared clonotypes. Sampling was restricted to blood, and TCR repertoires in tissues likely differ from the TCR repertoires found in blood. Estimated clonotype richness was generally larger for naive than for memory subsets.

Donors were healthy HIV-negative adults with no recently reported acute infections or vaccinations. Every donor was a Caucasian adult residing in Nashville, Tennessee, USA. CD4+ T cells were enriched by magnetic negative selection, after which naive cells were positively selected on CD45RA and the negative fraction was taken as the memory subset. Blood was collected by leukapheresis, and PBMCs were isolated by Ficoll-Histopaque density gradient centrifugation and then cryopreserved in liquid nitrogen vapor phase. Purity and quantity of every magnetically sorted T cell population were checked by analytical flow cytometry. Genomic DNA was isolated from every sorted fraction and measured by UV absorbance on a Nanodrop 2000c. CDR1 and CDR2, looked up from the germline V gene (reference sequence), are SGHNT and YYREEE. Relative to germline, V is missing 4 bases and J is missing 6 bases, with 5 bases of the junction outside any gene match. The CDR3 numbers 15 residues from cysteine through phenylalanine. Solely the CDR3 DNA is kept, with 45 bases framed from the first base.

On this clone: This clone's antigen is unknown. No base-level quality is on record; no much larger clone is a single base apart.

Using the deep immunoSEQ assay, multiplex PCR amplified TCR CDR3 regions from genomic DNA. Genomic DNA extracted from each cell subset was distributed evenly over all wells of several immunoSEQ 96-well plates, and each plate served as one replicate. Each replicate PCR for sorted subsets received around 210 ng genomic DNA, equal to tens of thousands of T cell genomes. The purified libraries were quantified using a Qubit 3.0 fluorometer, sized with a Bioanalyzer 2100, and then quantified again using the KAPA Library Quantification kit. A separate single-read 150-cycle Illumina NextSeq 550 flow cell was used to sequence each immunoSEQ 96-well plate. In the authors' own workflow: The immunoSEQ output contained only junctional sequences without quality scores, so filtering could not match that applied to full-length reads. Sequences were annotated with PyIR, a Python wrapper for IgBLAST v1.9, and V/J genes and CDR3 were assigned using IMGT germline references. Reads were filtered out if the reads had weak V/J assignments (E-value above 1e-6), no CDR3, stop codons, out-of-frame junctions, or ambiguous translated residues. V3J clonotypes were defined by identical inferred V gene, J gene, and CDR3 amino acid sequence. To compute the percentage overlap between repertoires, the number of shared unique clonotypes was divided by the size of the smaller repertoire. Three approaches were used to assess repertoire richness: RTK rarefaction, the Chao1 estimator, and Recon v2.1 estimates of unobserved clonotypes. For all TCRbeta clonotypes obtained by the gDNA method from a few donors, generation probabilities were computed with OLGA. Here the immuneACCESS table is served through TCRdb, limited to in-frame sequences with V and J called. Missing clones are a known gap in these copies; in checked studies unresolved V genes cover under half, and the rest lacks a known reason. The V and J calls and the clone size are those of that table, but D and trimming were determined from the DNA. The sample table holds some 2.1 million clones, of which roughly 94% were seen once. Clones ranked in the top ten supply about 0.13% of the sample.

The chain employs TRBV5-4 and TRBJ2-1; TRBD2 aligns with 12 central bases. The receptor was isolated from a man aged 18 to 35 in good health. Sequencing was done on a sample of naive CD4+ T cells sorted from blood. In light of the paper, this sample's cell subset or site label describes: CD45RA+ positively selected. The CDR3 has the sequence CASSPGLAGINEQFF. Read as DNA, the sequence is TGTGCCAGCAGCCCCGGACTAGCGGGAATCAATGAGCAGTTCTTC.